The 15 T cell receptor beta chains reported below all come from one sample, sequenced in a study of T cell responses to AZD1222 COVID-19 vaccine. Assay: immunoSEQ multiplex PCR; the TCRdb copy retains only in-frame clones and omits some. The sample records approximately 60,000 clones, 84% being singletons. The sequencing here drew on peripheral blood, taken on day 0 of AZD1222 vaccination. Every receptor here comes from an adult in good health.

This clone was picked up a small number of times. This sequence joins TRBV5-8 and TRBJ1-1; D is unresolved. The V end lost 1 base, the J end lost 3 bases, and 7 bases lay between the germline ends. CDR1 and CDR2 from the germline V gene are SGHTS and YDEGEE. The CDR3 has 13 residues. CDR3 residues: CASSLNGDTEAFF. The CDR3, as DNA: TGTGCCAGCAGCTTGAACGGCGACACTGAAGCTTTCTTT.

The CDR3 DNA sequence: TGTGCCAGCAGCTTAGGGTCTAGCGAGGTAAATGAGCAGTTCTTC. This codes for CASSLGSSEVNEQFF. The chain recombines TRBV7-6 with TRBJ2-1; D perhaps matches TRBD2 (6 bases). CDR3 length equals 15 residues. Germline V gene data show CDR1 as SGHVS and CDR2 as FNYEAQ. With 1 base removed from V and 7 bases from J, the gap between germline ends came to 14 bases.

This sequence joins TRBV25-1 and TRBJ1-4; tentative D call: TRBD1 (5 bases). Deletions cut 7 bases from V and 3 bases from J, with 21 bases between. This CDR3 is 17 amino acids long. Looked up from germline, CDR1 is MGHDK and CDR2 is SYGVNS. The CDR3 nucleotides read TGTGCCAGCACCCATAAGGTGAGCGCGGGGGCTAATGAAAAACTGTTTTTT. It translates to CASTHKVSAGANEKLFF.

The CDR3 sequence is CASSFERGQPQHF. The CDR3 bases are TGTGCCAGCAGTTTTGAGCGGGGACAGCCCCAGCATTTT. V is TRBV27 and J is TRBJ1-5; D gene uncertain. The CDR3 contains 13 residues. Germline CDR1 and CDR2: MNHEY and SMNVEV (reference sequence). Trimming pared 3 bases from V and 7 bases from J, leaving 10 bases between.

J is TRBJ2-6 and V is TRBV29-1; D gene unclear. Germline assignment: CDR1 SQVTM and CDR2 ANQGSEA. V dropped 4 bases and J dropped 1 base, with 14 bases sitting between them. CDR3 size: 16 residues. The CDR3 spells CSVGVGLSSGANVLTF. The CDR3 DNA reads TGCAGCGTTGGAGTAGGGCTCTCTTCTGGGGCCAACGTCCTGACTTTC.

V is TRBV6-2 or TRBV6-3 and J is TRBJ2-1; D remains unclear. V was cut by 5 bases and J by 13 bases, with 24 bases left in between. CDR3 length equals 15 residues. CDR1 and CDR2 from the germline V gene are MNHEY and SVGEGT. CDR3 sequence (DNA): TGTGCCAGCAGTGACTGGAAACGATTTCCTGAATTCCAGTTCTTC. This codes for CASSDWKRFPEFQFF.

The genes are TRBV4-1 and TRBJ2-2, with D tentatively TRBD2 (6 bases). V was trimmed by 0 bases and J by 7 bases, leaving 21 bases between them. Germline CDR1 and CDR2: MGHRA and YSYEKL. The CDR3 extends over 18 amino acids. The CDR3 DNA sequence: TGCGCCAGCAGCCAAGATCGAACGGGAGCCTTCAGAAGCGGGGAGCTGTTTTTT. It codes for CASSQDRTGAFRSGELFF.

This rearrangement joins TRBV5-4 to TRBJ1-1; 7 nucleotides line up with TRBD1. This CDR3 has 15 amino acids. CDR1 and CDR2 (germline): SGHNT, YYREEE (reference sequence). V lost 4 bases, J lost 1 base, and 7 bases stayed unmatched. Here the CDR3 reads CASSLSGTANTEAFF. The CDR3 DNA reads as TGTGCCAGCAGCCTATCCGGGACAGCGAACACTGAAGCTTTCTTT. Variable domain in full (rest from reference TRBV5-4 and TRBJ1-1): ETGVTQSPTHLIKTRGQQVTLRCSSQSGHNTVSWYQQALGQGPQFIFQYYREEENGRGNFPPRFSGLQFPNYSSELNVNALELDDSALYLCASSLSGTANTEAFFGQGTRLTVV.

This clone was seen only a few times. The rearrangement uses TRBV3-1 (or the pseudogene TRBV3-2) and TRBJ2-1, with 10 bases fitting TRBD2. Per germline, CDR1 LGHDT and CDR2 YNNKEL (reference sequence). The CDR3 is made up of 15 amino acids. V shed 0 bases and J 10 bases; nucleotides not matched to a gene: 6. CDR3 amino acids: CASSQDWLAGAEQFF. Here the CDR3 DNA reads TGTGCCAGCAGCCAAGATTGGCTAGCGGGAGCCGAGCAGTTCTTC.

The chain is built from TRBV9 and TRBJ1-1; 7 bases agree with TRBD1. Germline V gene lookup returns CDR1 SGDLS and CDR2 YYNGEE. The trim removed 2 bases at V and 4 bases at J, leaving 8 bases unmatched. This CDR3 is 15 amino acids long. CDR3 coding DNA: TGTGCCAGCAGCGTCCCGGACAGGTTTTCCACTGAAGCTTTCTTT. Its protein is CASSVPDRFSTEAFF.

This chain joins TRBV6-4 and TRBJ1-2; the D is unclear. The CDR3 sequence is 13 residues long. The germline V gene has CDR1 MRHNA and CDR2 SNTAGT. Trimming pared 6 bases from V and 6 bases from J, leaving 14 bases between. The CDR3: CASSLESGHGYTF. In DNA, the CDR3 is TGTGCCAGCAGCCTGGAGTCCGGCCATGGCTACACCTTC.

The chain carries TRBV5-1 and TRBJ2-7, with 10 bases matching TRBD1. This CDR3 region has 15 residues. The germline V gene encodes CDR1 SGHRS and CDR2 YFSETQ. V gave up 1 base and J gave up 0 bases; unmatched junction bases: 1. CDR3 nucleotide sequence: TGCGCCAGCAGCTTGTGGACAGGGGGCTCCTACGAGCAGTACTTC. Amino acid sequence: CASSLWTGGSYEQYF.

CDR3 DNA: TGTGCCAGCAGCCCCACAGGTTACTATGGCTACACCTTC. Its translation is CASSPTGYYGYTF. The gene calls are TRBV7-3 and TRBJ1-2; a weak D match, TRBD1 (5 bases). Germline V gene sequence: CDR1 SGHTA, CDR2 FQGTGA. Trimming removed 5 bases at V and 3 bases at J, with 10 bases between. The CDR3 is 13 amino acids.

The chain recombines TRBV27 with TRBJ1-3; 7 bases fit TRBD1. This CDR3 has 15 amino acids. V shed 5 bases, J shed 4 bases, and the junction held 8 bases outside the gene matches. Germline CDR1 and CDR2: MNHEY and SMNVEV (reference sequence). This chain's CDR3 is CASSPPGGEGNTIYF. DNA of the CDR3: TGTGCCAGCAGTCCCCCAGGGGGGGAAGGAAACACCATATATTTT.

This clone was detected only once. The genes are TRBV28 and TRBJ2-5; 10 bases fit TRBD2. The germline V gene has CDR1 MDHEN and CDR2 SYDVKM. The CDR3 totals 18 residues. Unmatched junction bases numbered 14, after V lost 2 bases and J lost 5 bases. The CDR3 is CASSLRAGLAGAQETQYF. The CDR3 DNA reads TGTGCCAGCAGTTTAAGGGCTGGGCTAGCGGGAGCTCAGGAGACCCAGTACTTC.